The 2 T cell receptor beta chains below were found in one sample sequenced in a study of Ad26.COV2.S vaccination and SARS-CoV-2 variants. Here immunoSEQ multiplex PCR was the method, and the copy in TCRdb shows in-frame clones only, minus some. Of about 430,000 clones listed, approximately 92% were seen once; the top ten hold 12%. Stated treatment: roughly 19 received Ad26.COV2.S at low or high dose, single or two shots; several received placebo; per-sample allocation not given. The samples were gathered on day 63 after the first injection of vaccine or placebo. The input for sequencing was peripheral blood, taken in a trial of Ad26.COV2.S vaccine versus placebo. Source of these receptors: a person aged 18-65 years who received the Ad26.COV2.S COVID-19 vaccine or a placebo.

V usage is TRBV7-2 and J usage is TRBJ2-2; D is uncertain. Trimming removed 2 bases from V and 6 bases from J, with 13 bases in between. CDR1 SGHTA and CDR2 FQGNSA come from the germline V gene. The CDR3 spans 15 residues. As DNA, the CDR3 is TGTGCCAGCAGCTTAAGTCTAGTCCGGGCCGGGGAGCTGTTTTTT. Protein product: CASSLSLVRAGELFF.

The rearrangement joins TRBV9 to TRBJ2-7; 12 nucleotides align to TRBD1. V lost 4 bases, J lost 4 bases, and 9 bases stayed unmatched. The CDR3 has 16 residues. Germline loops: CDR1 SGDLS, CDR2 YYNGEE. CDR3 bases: TGTGCCAGCAGCCCCCGATCGGGACAGGGGGCATACGAGCAGTACTTC. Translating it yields CASSPRSGQGAYEQYF.